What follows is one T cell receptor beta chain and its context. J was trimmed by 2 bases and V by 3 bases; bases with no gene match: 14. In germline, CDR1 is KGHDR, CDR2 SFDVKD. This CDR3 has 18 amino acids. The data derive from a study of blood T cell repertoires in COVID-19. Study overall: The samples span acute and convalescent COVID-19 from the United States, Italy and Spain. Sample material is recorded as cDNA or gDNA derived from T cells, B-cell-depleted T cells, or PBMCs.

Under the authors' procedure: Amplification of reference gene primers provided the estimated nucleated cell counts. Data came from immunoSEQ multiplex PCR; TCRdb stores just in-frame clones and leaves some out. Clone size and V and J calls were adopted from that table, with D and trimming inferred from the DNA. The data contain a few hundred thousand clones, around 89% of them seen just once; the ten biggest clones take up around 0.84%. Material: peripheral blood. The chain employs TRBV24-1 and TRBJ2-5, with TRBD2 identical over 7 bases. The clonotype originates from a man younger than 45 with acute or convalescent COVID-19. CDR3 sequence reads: CATSDEPRGVSGQETQYF. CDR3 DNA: TGTGCCACCAGTGATGAGCCCCGGGGGGTTAGCGGGCAAGAGACCCAGTACTTC.